Below, 2 T cell receptor beta chains from the same sample are listed, as sequenced in a study of blood T cell repertoires in COVID-19. The table came from immunoSEQ multiplex PCR; TCRdb's copy has only in-frame clones and leaves some out. The sample includes around 180,000 clones, roughly nine tenths of them seen just once. Material: peripheral blood. Source of these receptors: a man aged 65 to 79 with active or convalescent COVID-19.

In regard to this clone: Other DNA sequences of this sample code for an identical CDR3. The chain recombines TRBV11-2 with TRBJ2-1; 7 bases match TRBD2. V gave up 3 bases and J gave up 0 bases; unmatched junction bases: 2. This CDR3 region has 15 residues. Germline assignment: CDR1 SGHAT and CDR2 FQNNGV. The CDR3 spells CASSFWGGSYNEQFF. The DNA of the CDR3 is TGTGCCAGCAGCTTTTGGGGGGGCTCCTACAATGAGCAGTTCTTC.

In this sample, this clone turned up a few times. This chain joins TRBV6-5 and TRBJ1-2; tentatively, D is TRBD1 (6 bases). CDR3 length: 14 amino acids. V lost 7 bases and J 4 bases, leaving 16 bases between the germline ends. CDR1 and CDR2 (germline): MNHEY, SVGAGI. DNA of the CDR3: TGTGCCAGCACAGCGGAACAGGGCCCCTATGGCTACACCTTC. Translating gives CASTAEQGPYGYTF.